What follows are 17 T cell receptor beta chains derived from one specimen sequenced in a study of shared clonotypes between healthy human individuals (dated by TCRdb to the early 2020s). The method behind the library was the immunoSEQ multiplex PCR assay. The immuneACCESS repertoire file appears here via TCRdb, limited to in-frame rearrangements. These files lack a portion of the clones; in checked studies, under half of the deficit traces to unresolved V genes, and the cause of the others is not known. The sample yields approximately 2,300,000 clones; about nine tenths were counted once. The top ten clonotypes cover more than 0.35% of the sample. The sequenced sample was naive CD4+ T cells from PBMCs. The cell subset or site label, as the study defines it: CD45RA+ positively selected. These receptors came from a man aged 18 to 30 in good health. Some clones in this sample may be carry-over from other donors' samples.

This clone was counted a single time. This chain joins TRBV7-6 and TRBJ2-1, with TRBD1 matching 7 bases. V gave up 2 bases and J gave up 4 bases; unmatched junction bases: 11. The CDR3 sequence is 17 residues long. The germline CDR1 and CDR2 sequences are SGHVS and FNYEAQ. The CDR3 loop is CASSLNTGAGVYNEQFF. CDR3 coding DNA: TGTGCCAGCAGCTTAAATACAGGGGCTGGAGTGTACAATGAGCAGTTCTTC. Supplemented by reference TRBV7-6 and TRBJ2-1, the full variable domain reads GAGVSQSPRYKVTKRGQDVALRCDPISGHVSLYWYRQALGQGPEFLTYFNYEAQQDKSGLPNDRFSAERPEGSISTLTIQRTEQRDSAMYRCASSLNTGAGVYNEQFFGPGTRLTVL.

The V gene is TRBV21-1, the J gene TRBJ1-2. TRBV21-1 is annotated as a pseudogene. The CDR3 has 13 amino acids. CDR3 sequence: CASSNGECYGYTF. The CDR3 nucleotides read TGTGCCAGCAGCAATGGAGAGTGCTATGGCTACACCTTC.

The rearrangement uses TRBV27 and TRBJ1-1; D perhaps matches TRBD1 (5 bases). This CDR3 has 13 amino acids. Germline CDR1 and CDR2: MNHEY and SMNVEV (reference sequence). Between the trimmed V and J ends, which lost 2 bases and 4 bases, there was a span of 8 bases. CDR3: CASSLQGGTEAFF. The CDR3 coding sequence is TGTGCCAGCAGTTTACAGGGAGGCACTGAAGCTTTCTTT.

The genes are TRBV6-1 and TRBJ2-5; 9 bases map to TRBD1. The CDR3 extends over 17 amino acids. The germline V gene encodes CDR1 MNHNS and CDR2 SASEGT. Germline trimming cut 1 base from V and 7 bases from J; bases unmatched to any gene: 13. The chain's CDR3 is CASSEGLGTGTARTQYF. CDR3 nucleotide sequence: TGTGCCAGCAGTGAAGGGCTCGGGACAGGGACGGCGAGGACCCAGTACTTC.

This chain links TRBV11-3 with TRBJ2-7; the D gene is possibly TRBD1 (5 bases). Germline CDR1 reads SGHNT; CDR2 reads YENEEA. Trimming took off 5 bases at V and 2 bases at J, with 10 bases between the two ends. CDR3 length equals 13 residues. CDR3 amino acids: CASSLDTAYEQYF. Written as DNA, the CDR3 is TGTGCCAGCAGCCTGGACACAGCCTACGAGCAGTACTTC.

The CDR3 loop reads CASSSWTGNPYEQYF. The CDR3 nucleotides are TGTGCCAGCAGTTCCTGGACAGGGAACCCCTACGAGCAGTACTTC. The rearrangement joins TRBV28 to TRBJ2-7, with 8 bases fitting TRBD1. V gave up 4 bases and J gave up 2 bases; unmatched junction bases: 7. CDR1 is MDHEN, CDR2 SYDVKM, per germline. The CDR3 extends over 15 amino acids.

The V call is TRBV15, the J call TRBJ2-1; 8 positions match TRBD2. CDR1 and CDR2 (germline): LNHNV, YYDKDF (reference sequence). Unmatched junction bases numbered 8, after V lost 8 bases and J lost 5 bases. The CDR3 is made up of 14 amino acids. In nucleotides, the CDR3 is TGTGCCACCGGTTCCGGGACTAGTAACAATGAGCAGTTCTTC. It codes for CATGSGTSNNEQFF. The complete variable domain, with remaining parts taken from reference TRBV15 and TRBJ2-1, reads DAMVIQNPRYQVTQFGKPVTLSCSQTLNHNVMYWYQQKSSQAPKLLFHYYDKDFNNEADTPDNFQSRRPNTSFCFLDIRSPGLGDTAMYLCATGSGTSNNEQFFGPGTRLTVL.

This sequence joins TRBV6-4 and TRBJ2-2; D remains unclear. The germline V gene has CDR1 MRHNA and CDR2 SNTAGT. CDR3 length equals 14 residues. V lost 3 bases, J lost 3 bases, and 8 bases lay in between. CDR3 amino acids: CASSEGWYTGELFF. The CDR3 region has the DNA TGTGCCAGCAGTGAGGGTTGGTACACCGGGGAGCTGTTTTTT.

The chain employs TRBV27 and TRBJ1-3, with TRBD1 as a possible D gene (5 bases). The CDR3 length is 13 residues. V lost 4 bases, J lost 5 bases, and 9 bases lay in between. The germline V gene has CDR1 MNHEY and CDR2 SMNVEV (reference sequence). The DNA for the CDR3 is TGTGCCAGCAGTTCGGGACCCAGAAACACCATATATTTT. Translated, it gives CASSSGPRNTIYF.

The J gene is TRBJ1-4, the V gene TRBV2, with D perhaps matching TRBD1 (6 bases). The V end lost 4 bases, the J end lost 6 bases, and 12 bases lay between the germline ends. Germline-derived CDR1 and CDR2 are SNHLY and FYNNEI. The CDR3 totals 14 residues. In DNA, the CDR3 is TGTGCCAGCAGTGCCTACAGGGAAGATGAAAAACTGTTTTTT. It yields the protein CASSAYREDEKLFF. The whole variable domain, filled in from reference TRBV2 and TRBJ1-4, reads EPEVTQTPSHQVTQMGQEVILRCVPISNHLYFYWYRQILGQKVEFLVSFYNNEISEKSEIFDDQFSVERPDGSNFTLKIRSTKLEDSAMYFCASSAYREDEKLFFGSGTQLSVL.

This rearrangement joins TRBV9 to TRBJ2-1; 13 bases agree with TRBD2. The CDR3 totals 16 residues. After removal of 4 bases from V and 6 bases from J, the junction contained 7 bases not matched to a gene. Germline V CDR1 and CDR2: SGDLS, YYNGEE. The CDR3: CASSPTTSGRANEQFF. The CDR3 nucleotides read TGTGCCAGCAGCCCGACTACTAGCGGGAGGGCCAATGAGCAGTTCTTC.

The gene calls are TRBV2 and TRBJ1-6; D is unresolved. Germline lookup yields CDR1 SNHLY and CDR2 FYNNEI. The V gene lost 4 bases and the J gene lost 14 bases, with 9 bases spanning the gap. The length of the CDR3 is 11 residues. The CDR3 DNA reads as TGTGCCAGCAGTGGAGTGGAGTCCCTCCACTTT. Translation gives CASSGVESLHF.

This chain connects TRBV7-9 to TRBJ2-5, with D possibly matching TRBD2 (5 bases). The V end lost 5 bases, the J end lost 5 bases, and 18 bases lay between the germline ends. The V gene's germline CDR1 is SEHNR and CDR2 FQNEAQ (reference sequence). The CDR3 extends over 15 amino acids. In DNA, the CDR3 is TGTGCCAGCAGCCCCCTAGCTCCGAGCGAGGAGACCCAGTACTTC. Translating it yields CASSPLAPSEETQYF.

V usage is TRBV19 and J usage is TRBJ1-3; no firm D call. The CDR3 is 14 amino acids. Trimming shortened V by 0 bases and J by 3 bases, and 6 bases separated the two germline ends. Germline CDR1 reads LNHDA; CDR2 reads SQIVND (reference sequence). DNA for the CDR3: TGTGCCAGTAGTATAGAGATAGTTGGAAACACCATATATTTT. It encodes CASSIEIVGNTIYF.

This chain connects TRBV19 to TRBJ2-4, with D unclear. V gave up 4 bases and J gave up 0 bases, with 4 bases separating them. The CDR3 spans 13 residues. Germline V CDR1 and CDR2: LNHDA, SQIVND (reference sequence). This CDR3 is CASSTLAKNIQYF. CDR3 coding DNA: TGTGCCAGTAGTACGCTAGCCAAAAACATTCAGTACTTC.

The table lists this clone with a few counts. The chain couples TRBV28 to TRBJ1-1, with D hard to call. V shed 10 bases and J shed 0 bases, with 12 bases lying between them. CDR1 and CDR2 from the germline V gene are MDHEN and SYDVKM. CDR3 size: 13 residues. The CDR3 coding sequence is TGTGCCACCGTGACCGCTATGAACACTGAAGCTTTCTTT. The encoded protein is CATVTAMNTEAFF.

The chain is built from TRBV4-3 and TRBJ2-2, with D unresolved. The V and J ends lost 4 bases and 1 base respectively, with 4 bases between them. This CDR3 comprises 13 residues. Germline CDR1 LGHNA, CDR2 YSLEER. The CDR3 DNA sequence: TGCGCCAGCAGCCGCGGGAACACCGGGGAGCTGTTTTTT. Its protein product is CASSRGNTGELFF.